This note documents a single TCR beta chain sequence. The target antigen is unknown. These data originate in a study of CD8 T cells in ankylosing spondylitis. Whole-study findings and limits: Eight or nine highly homologous variants made up a TCR beta motif that seemed to typify ankylosing spondylitis blood.

Quantitative 5'-RACE with molecular barcodes produced the TCR beta libraries. Via MiXCR, TCRdb re-called the 5' RACE reads, giving one row per CDR3 protein. This table holds almost 250,000 distinct CDR3 sequences, under 35% found once. The source is a male donor with ankylosing spondylitis or in good health (not recorded which). The sequenced sample consisted of blood, either unsorted or a sorted T cell fraction (not recorded which).

CDR3 DNA: TGTGCCAGCAGTTATGTAGGACCACCGAACACTGAAGCTTTCTTT. Its protein is CASSYVGPPNTEAFF. This chain connects TRBV6-5 to TRBJ1-1; D remains ambiguous. CDR3 length: 15 amino acids. The germline V and J ends were trimmed by 3 bases and 1 base, with 12 bases remaining between them. CDR1 is MNHEY and CDR2 is SVGAGI in the germline V gene.